What follows are 5 T cell receptor beta chains derived from one specimen sequenced in a study of blood T cell repertoires in COVID-19. TCRdb's table, derived via immunoSEQ multiplex PCR, lists solely in-frame clones and lacks some. The sample shows about 170,000 clones, approximately 77% of them seen only once. Source material: peripheral blood. These receptors were obtained from a woman older than 75 with active or convalescent COVID-19.

The table lists this clone with a count of one. The rearrangement uses TRBV5-1 and TRBJ1-6, with unresolved D. Germline-derived CDR1 and CDR2 are SGHRS and YFSETQ. This CDR3 spans 12 amino acids. Trimming removed 2 bases at V and 16 bases at J, with 13 bases between. CDR3 nucleotides: TGCGCCAGCAGCTTCGACTCTTCGTGGCTCCACTTT. Encoded protein: CASSFDSSWLHF.

The chain uses TRBV19 and TRBJ2-3; 11 bases map to TRBD1. The J segment lost 4 bases and the V segment lost 5 bases, leaving 8 bases of the junction unmatched. The germline gives CDR1 LNHDA, CDR2 SQIVND (reference sequence). This CDR3 comprises 16 residues. The CDR3 nucleotides are TGTGCCAGTAGTCTCCGGGACAGGGGGTATCCAGATACGCAGTATTTT. Its translation: CASSLRDRGYPDTQYF.

This sequence joins TRBV6-4 and TRBJ2-7; 11 bases fit TRBD2. After removal of 6 bases from V and 2 bases from J, the junction contained 6 bases not matched to a gene. Germline V CDR1 and CDR2: MRHNA, SNTAGT. CDR3 length equals 15 residues. CDR3 sequence reads: CASSPTSGTTYEQYF. Written as DNA, the CDR3 is TGTGCCAGCAGCCCGACTAGCGGGACCACCTACGAGCAGTACTTC.

This sequence joins TRBV5-1 and TRBJ2-1; 8 bases align to TRBD2. The length of the CDR3 is 18 residues. Germline loops: CDR1 SGHRS, CDR2 YFSETQ. With V trimmed by 0 bases and J by 0 bases, 8 bases remained unmatched. CDR3 coding DNA: TGCGCCAGCAGCTTGGCGGGCGGTAGCGGGAACTCCTACAATGAGCAGTTCTTC. Translating it yields CASSLAGGSGNSYNEQFF.

V and J are TRBV7-7 and TRBJ1-1; D unresolved. CDR1 is SSHAT, CDR2 FNYEAQ, per germline (reference sequence). This CDR3 has 13 amino acids. V lost 3 bases and J 3 bases, leaving 8 bases between the germline ends. CDR3 DNA sequence: TGTGCCAGCAGCTTCGAGCGGGACACTGAAGCTTTCTTT. This translates into CASSFERDTEAFF. The full variable domain, completed using reference TRBV7-7 and TRBJ1-1, is GAGVSQSPRYKVTKRGQDVTLRCDPISSHATLYWYQQALGQGPEFLTYFNYEAQPDKSGLPSDRFSAERPEGSISTLTIQRTEQRDSAMYRCASSFERDTEAFFGQGTRLTVV.